A single sample gave rise to the 30 T cell receptor beta chains below, sequenced in a study of T cell changes during pregnancy in multiple sclerosis (dated by TCRdb to between 2018 and 2020). Receptor amplification or capture employed the immunoSEQ multiplex PCR assay. Sourced from immuneACCESS, this table was stored by TCRdb with only in-frame sequences that have V and J called. A share of the clones is absent; for the studies checked, an unresolved V gene accounts for under half, and the remainder has no known explanation. For this sample the table gives tens of thousands of clones, of which more than 90% were detected only once. 5% to 5.5% of the sample comes from the top ten. The specimen comprised peripheral blood, sampled in the third trimester of pregnancy. Receptors were obtained from a female donor in good health, enrolled as a control in a pregnancy study.

V is TRBV11-3 and J is TRBJ1-5; D gene unclear. This CDR3 has 14 amino acids. The germline V gene encodes CDR1 SGHNT and CDR2 YENEEA. Trimming stripped 5 bases from V and 7 bases from J, with 15 bases between. The DNA for the CDR3 is TGTGCCAGCAGCCGGTCCCGGGGAAGACAGCCCCAGCATTTT. Its protein is CASSRSRGRQPQHF.

This chain links TRBV5-6 with TRBJ2-7; 7 bases line up with TRBD1. V lost 4 bases to trimming and J lost 6 bases; unmatched junction nucleotides: 10. Germline loops: CDR1 SGHDT, CDR2 YYEEEE. CDR3 length: 14 amino acids. CDR3 DNA sequence: TGTGCCAGCAGCCAACAGGGGCCTCGGCGCGAGCAGTACTTC. Translating it yields CASSQQGPRREQYF. The whole variable domain, remainder taken from reference TRBV5-6 and TRBJ2-7, is DAGVTQSPTHLIKTRGQQVTLRCSPKSGHDTVSWYQQALGQGPQFIFQYYEEEERQRGNFPDRFSGHQFPNYSSELNVNALLLGDSALYLCASSQQGPRREQYFGPGTRLTVT.

The V and J genes are TRBV9 and TRBJ1-1; D remains ambiguous. The CDR3 covers 13 residues. Trimming removed 0 bases from V and 4 bases from J, with 7 bases in between. Germline V gives CDR1 SGDLS, CDR2 YYNGEE. CDR3 in amino acids: CASSVAQTTEAFF. DNA for the CDR3: TGTGCCAGCAGCGTAGCACAGACCACTGAAGCTTTCTTT.

The chain employs TRBV4-3 and TRBJ2-3; 8 positions agree with TRBD2. Germline values: CDR1 LGHNA, CDR2 YSLEER. There are 16 residues in the CDR3. J gave up 0 bases and V 4 bases, and 6 bases lay outside the gene matches. The CDR3 nucleotides read TGCGCCAGCAGCCGGGGGCGGGGGGACAGCACAGATACGCAGTATTTT. As protein: CASSRGRGDSTDTQYF.

This clone was seen a single time. The chain combines TRBV29-1 with TRBJ1-1, with TRBD1 identical over 11 bases. The V and J ends lost 6 bases and 5 bases, in that order; junction bases with no gene match: 8. CDR3 length: 14 residues. Germline-derived CDR1 and CDR2 are SQVTM and ANQGSEA. CDR3 DNA: TGCAGCGTACCCGGGACAGGGGGTTGGACTGAAGCTTTCTTT. Amino acid sequence: CSVPGTGGWTEAFF.

The chain has TRBV28 and TRBJ2-3, with D unclear. The CDR3 totals 12 residues. The V end was cut by 3 bases, the J end by 6 bases, with 7 bases between. The germline V gene encodes CDR1 MDHEN and CDR2 SYDVKM. The CDR3 loop reads CASSFPQDTQYF. CDR3 bases: TGTGCCAGCAGTTTCCCTCAGGATACGCAGTATTTT.

This rearrangement joins TRBV6-6 to TRBJ1-1; no clear D. The CDR3 length is 13 residues. Germline loops: CDR1 MNHNY, CDR2 SVGAGI (reference sequence). V lost 6 bases to trimming and J lost 4 bases, with 12 bases between them. The CDR3 region is CASRAPTATEAFF. In DNA form, the CDR3 reads TGTGCCAGCAGGGCCCCGACTGCCACTGAAGCTTTCTTT.

J is TRBJ1-2 and V is TRBV19; D might be TRBD1 (6 bases). The CDR3 is 12 residues long. Germline loops: CDR1 LNHDA, CDR2 SQIVND (reference sequence). V lost 8 bases and J 4 bases, leaving 11 bases between the germline ends. The CDR3 DNA reads TGTGCCAGTCCCGGACAGAGCTATGGCTACACCTTC. Its translation: CASPGQSYGYTF.

J is TRBJ1-5 and V is TRBV19; D call uncertain. The CDR3 has 16 amino acids. In germline, CDR1 is LNHDA, CDR2 SQIVND (reference sequence). Trimming took 3 bases from V and 2 from J, leaving 14 bases between them. The CDR3 nucleotides read TGTGCCAGTAGTATGATTGGCAGGTTAGGCAATCAGCCCCAGCATTTT. This encodes CASSMIGRLGNQPQHF.

This rearrangement joins TRBV7-9 to TRBJ2-7; 9 positions match TRBD2. Per germline, CDR1 SEHNR and CDR2 FQNEAQ (reference sequence). The CDR3 sequence is 16 residues long. Trimming cost V 1 base and J 1 base; bases outside gene matches: 5. CDR3 region: CASSLGLAAPSYEQYF. The CDR3 DNA is TGTGCCAGCAGCTTAGGACTAGCGGCCCCTTCCTACGAGCAGTACTTC.

The rearrangement joins TRBV27 to TRBJ1-4; TRBD1 might be the D (5 bases). This CDR3 has 16 residues. The V and J ends lost 3 bases and 1 base respectively, with 12 bases between them. Germline V gene data show CDR1 as MNHEY and CDR2 as SMNVEV (reference sequence). The CDR3 reads CASSFLQDLTNEKLFF. In DNA form, the CDR3 reads TGTGCCAGCAGTTTCCTACAGGATTTAACTAATGAAAAACTGTTTTTT.

The chain links TRBV2 to TRBJ1-6; D is unclear. The CDR3 runs 13 residues. V gave up 8 bases and J gave up 7 bases, with 12 bases separating them. Germline-derived CDR1 and CDR2 are SNHLY and FYNNEI. Here the CDR3 DNA reads TGTGCCAGCCCGGGGAGCGGGAATTCACCCCTCCACTTT. Its protein is CASPGSGNSPLHF. Together with reference TRBV2 and TRBJ1-6, the CDR3 gives the full variable domain: EPEVTQTPSHQVTQMGQEVILRCVPISNHLYFYWYRQILGQKVEFLVSFYNNEISEKSEIFDDQFSVERPDGSNFTLKIRSTKLEDSAMYFCASPGSGNSPLHFGNGTRLTVT.

The DNA of the CDR3 is TGCGCCAGCAGCCAAGACCGGACAACAACTAATGAAAAACTGTTTTTT. This gives the protein CASSQDRTTTNEKLFF. This rearrangement joins TRBV4-1 to TRBJ1-4; a weak D match, TRBD1 (5 bases). The CDR3 is 16 residues long. Per germline, CDR1 MGHRA and CDR2 YSYEKL. The V end was cut by 0 bases, the J end by 0 bases, with 8 bases between.

The V call is TRBV6-4, the J call TRBJ1-2; 7 bases align to TRBD1. V shed 6 bases and J 2 bases; nucleotides not matched to a gene: 12. The CDR3 sequence is 16 residues long. CDR1 MRHNA and CDR2 SNTAGT come from the germline V gene. The CDR3 DNA follows: TGTGCCAGCAGCCCCGGGACAGAAATTTCAAACTATGGCTACACCTTC. Translating gives CASSPGTEISNYGYTF.

The V call is TRBV27, the J call TRBJ2-3; D gene uncertain. The CDR3 runs 12 residues. Trimming pared 6 bases from V and 2 bases from J, leaving 6 bases between. Looked up from germline, CDR1 is MNHEY and CDR2 is SMNVEV (reference sequence). The CDR3 spells CASSRLTDTQYF. As DNA, the CDR3 is TGTGCCAGCAGCCGACTCACAGATACGCAGTATTTT.

This sequence joins TRBV4-3 and TRBJ1-2; D unclear. The V gene's germline CDR1 is LGHNA and CDR2 YSLEER. The germline V and J ends were trimmed by 0 bases and 4 bases, with 6 bases remaining between them. The CDR3 runs to 13 residues. The chain's CDR3 is CASSQEHSYGYTF. The DNA for the CDR3 is TGCGCCAGCAGCCAAGAGCACAGCTATGGCTACACCTTC.

The chain joins TRBV6-6 to TRBJ2-3, with 7 bases aligning to TRBD2. The CDR3 runs to 15 residues. V lost 5 bases, J lost 1 base, and 6 bases stayed unmatched. The germline V gene has CDR1 MNHNY and CDR2 SVGAGI (reference sequence). In DNA, the CDR3 is TGTGCCAGCAGTAAGGGACTATATGGCACAGATACGCAGTATTTT. Encoded protein: CASSKGLYGTDTQYF.

V is TRBV4-3 and J is TRBJ2-7; TRBD1 matches at 7 bases. The CDR3 is 12 residues long. Germline loops: CDR1 LGHNA, CDR2 YSLEER. With 8 bases clipped from V and 5 bases from J, the junction kept 6 bases outside the gene matches. The CDR3: CASGDSGNEQYF. Written as DNA, the CDR3 is TGCGCCAGCGGGGACAGCGGCAACGAGCAGTACTTC.

J is TRBJ1-2 and V is TRBV7-2; D gene ambiguous. Germline-derived CDR1 and CDR2 are SGHTA and FQGNSA. V was cut by 4 bases and J by 7 bases, with 13 bases left in between. The length of the CDR3 is 13 residues. CDR3 amino acids: CASSSVLVGGYTF. The CDR3 coding sequence is TGTGCCAGCAGCTCCGTCTTGGTCGGTGGCTACACCTTC.

CDR3 sequence: CASSLTVGEAGIPQHF. DNA for the CDR3: TGTGCCAGCAGTTTAACGGTAGGGGAGGCGGGCATTCCCCAGCATTTT. The J gene is TRBJ1-5, the V gene TRBV27; a weak D match, TRBD1 (5 bases). CDR1 and CDR2 from the germline V gene are MNHEY and SMNVEV (reference sequence). The CDR3 has 16 residues. Between the trimmed V and J ends, which lost 2 bases and 10 bases, there was a span of 21 bases.

The V gene is TRBV9, the J gene TRBJ1-1; 9 bases map to TRBD1. The germline CDR1 and CDR2 sequences are SGDLS and YYNGEE. The J segment lost 11 bases and the V segment lost 2 bases, leaving 7 bases of the junction unmatched. The CDR3 is 13 amino acids. For the CDR3, the DNA is TGTGCCAGCAGCGTCGAAGGACAGGGGTATGCTTTCTTT. Its protein product is CASSVEGQGYAFF.

The chain has TRBV6-4 and TRBJ1-2; no firm D call. The V end lost 2 bases, the J end lost 3 bases, and 7 bases lay between the germline ends. The length of the CDR3 is 13 residues. Germline CDR1 MRHNA, CDR2 SNTAGT. The CDR3 nucleotides are TGTGCCAGCAGTGACGGGCACCACTATGGCTACACCTTC. This codes for CASSDGHHYGYTF.

The chain couples TRBV7-2 to TRBJ1-3; D unresolved. Germline values: CDR1 SGHTA, CDR2 FQGNSA. Trimming shortened V by 5 bases and J by 0 bases, and 23 bases separated the two germline ends. The CDR3 spans 19 residues. DNA for the CDR3: TGTGCCAGCAGCCAATCCGGGTCCTCCTATTCCGTCTCTGGAAACACCATATATTTT. Residues: CASSQSGSSYSVSGNTIYF.

The chain is built from TRBV5-4 and TRBJ2-2; possibly TRBD1 for D (7 bases). CDR3 length: 16 amino acids. Per germline, CDR1 SGHNT and CDR2 YYREEE (reference sequence). Trimming pared 0 bases from V and 5 bases from J, leaving 14 bases between. CDR3 sequence (DNA): TGTGCCAGCAGCTTGGCCAGGGGGGCAGATACCGGGGAGCTGTTTTTT. Protein sequence: CASSLARGADTGELFF. Based on the CDR3 plus reference TRBV5-4 and TRBJ2-2, the full variable domain is ETGVTQSPTHLIKTRGQQVTLRCSSQSGHNTVSWYQQALGQGPQFIFQYYREEENGRGNFPPRFSGLQFPNYSSELNVNALELDDSALYLCASSLARGADTGELFFGEGSRLTVL.

V usage is TRBV6-5 and J usage is TRBJ1-2; 7 positions agree with TRBD1. The CDR3 totals 14 residues. V lost 1 base, J lost 8 bases, and 7 bases stayed unmatched. Germline assignment: CDR1 MNHEY and CDR2 SVGAGI. CDR3 loop: CASSYLGGNGGYTF. DNA of the CDR3: TGTGCCAGCAGTTACTTAGGGGGCAATGGAGGCTACACCTTC.

The chain carries TRBV6-1 and TRBJ2-2, with unresolved D. The germline gives CDR1 MNHNS, CDR2 SASEGT. Trimming removed 0 bases at V and 6 bases at J, with 20 bases between. The CDR3 covers 18 residues. The CDR3 nucleotides are TGTGCCAGCAGTGAAGCCCCTTTTGTCCCATACCGGTCCGGGGAGCTGTTTTTT. It yields the protein CASSEAPFVPYRSGELFF.

The chain links TRBV5-1 to TRBJ1-4; D gene ambiguous. Trimming took 0 bases from V and 3 from J, leaving 15 bases between them. Germline-derived CDR1 and CDR2 are SGHRS and YFSETQ. This CDR3 has 17 amino acids. DNA for the CDR3: TGCGCCAGCAGCTTGGCCGTGTGGATTGGGCCTAATGAAAAACTGTTTTTT. The encoded protein is CASSLAVWIGPNEKLFF.

The chain employs TRBV7-9 and TRBJ1-4, with D perhaps matching TRBD1 (5 bases). Germline loops: CDR1 SEHNR, CDR2 FQNEAQ (reference sequence). With 5 bases removed from V and 13 bases from J, the gap between germline ends came to 14 bases. The CDR3 sequence is 12 residues long. This CDR3 reads CASSPMDNGLFF. CDR3 nucleotide sequence: TGTGCCAGCAGCCCGATGGACAATGGACTGTTTTTT.

This clone was seen a single time. The chain joins TRBV7-8 to TRBJ2-7, with a possible D match to TRBD2 (5 bases). Germline V gene sequence: CDR1 SGHVS, CDR2 FQNEAQ. Trimming stripped 7 bases from V and 7 bases from J, with 20 bases between. The CDR3 is made up of 14 amino acids. The CDR3 is CASNPARGPWEQYF. The CDR3 DNA follows: TGTGCCAGCAACCCCGCCCGGGGTCCCTGGGAGCAGTACTTC.

J is TRBJ2-1 and V is TRBV9; D uncertain. The CDR3 is 11 residues long. In germline, CDR1 is SGDLS, CDR2 YYNGEE. The V and J ends lost 2 bases and 7 bases respectively, with 4 bases between them. The CDR3 spells CASSVRNEQFF. As DNA, the CDR3 is TGTGCCAGCAGCGTCCGGAATGAGCAGTTCTTC.